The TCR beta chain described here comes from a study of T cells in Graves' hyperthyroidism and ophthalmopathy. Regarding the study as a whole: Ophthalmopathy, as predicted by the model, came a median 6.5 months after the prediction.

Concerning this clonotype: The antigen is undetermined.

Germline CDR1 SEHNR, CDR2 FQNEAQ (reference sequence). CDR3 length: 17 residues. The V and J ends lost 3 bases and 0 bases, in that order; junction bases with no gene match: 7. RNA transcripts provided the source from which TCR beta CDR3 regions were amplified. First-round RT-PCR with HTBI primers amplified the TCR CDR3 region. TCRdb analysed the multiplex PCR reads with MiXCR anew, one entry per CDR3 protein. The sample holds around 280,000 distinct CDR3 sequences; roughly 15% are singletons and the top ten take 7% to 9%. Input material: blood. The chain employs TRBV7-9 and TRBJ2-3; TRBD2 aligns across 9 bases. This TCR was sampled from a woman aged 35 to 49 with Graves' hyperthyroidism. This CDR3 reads CASSLDASGTSTDTQYF. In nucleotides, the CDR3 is TGTGCCAGCAGCTTGGACGCTAGCGGGACTAGCACAGATACGCAGTATTTT.